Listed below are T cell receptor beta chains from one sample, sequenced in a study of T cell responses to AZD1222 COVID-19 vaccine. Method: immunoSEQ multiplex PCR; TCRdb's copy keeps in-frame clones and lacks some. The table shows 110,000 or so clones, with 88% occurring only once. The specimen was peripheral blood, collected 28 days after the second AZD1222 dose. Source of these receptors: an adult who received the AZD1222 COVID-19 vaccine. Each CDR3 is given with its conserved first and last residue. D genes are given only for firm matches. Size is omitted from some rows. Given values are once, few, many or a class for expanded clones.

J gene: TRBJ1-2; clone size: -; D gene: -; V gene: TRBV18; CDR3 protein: CASSPRSQGSSYGYTF; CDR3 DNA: TGTGCCAGCTCACCACGCTCACAGGGATCTTCTTATGGCTACACCTTC
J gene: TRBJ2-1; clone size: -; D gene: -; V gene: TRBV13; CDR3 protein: CASSLGLIGGLGGNEQFF; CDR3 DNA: TGTGCCAGCAGCTTAGGCCTAATCGGGGGCCTAGGCGGGAATGAGCAGTTCTTC
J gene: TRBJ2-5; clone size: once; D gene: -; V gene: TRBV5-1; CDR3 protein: CASSLVAAQETQYF; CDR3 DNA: TGCGCCAGCAGCTTGGTAGCGGCCCAAGAGACCCAGTACTTC
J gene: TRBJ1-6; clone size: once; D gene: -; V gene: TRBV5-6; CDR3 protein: CASSFMGHNSPLHF; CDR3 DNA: TGTGCCAGCAGTTTTATGGGCCATAATTCACCCCTCCACTTT
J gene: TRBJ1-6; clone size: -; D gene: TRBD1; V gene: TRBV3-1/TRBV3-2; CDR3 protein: CASSQAGGQGNSPLHF; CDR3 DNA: TGTGCCAGCAGCCAAGCTGGGGGACAGGGGAATTCACCCCTCCACTTT
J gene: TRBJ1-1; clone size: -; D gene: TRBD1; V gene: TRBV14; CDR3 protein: CASSQVVGGNTEAFF; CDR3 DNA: TGTGCCAGCAGCCAAGTAGTAGGGGGCAACACTGAAGCTTTCTTT
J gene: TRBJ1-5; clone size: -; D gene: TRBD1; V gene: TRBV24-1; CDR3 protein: CATSDPRGGNQPQHF; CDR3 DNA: TGTGCCACCAGTGATCCCAGGGGGGGCAATCAGCCCCAGCATTTT
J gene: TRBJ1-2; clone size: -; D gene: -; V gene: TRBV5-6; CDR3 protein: CASRPSYDNYGYTF; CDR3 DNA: TGTGCCAGCAGACCATCGTATGATAACTATGGCTACACCTTC
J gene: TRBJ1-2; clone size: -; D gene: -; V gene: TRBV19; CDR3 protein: CASRDLTGRNWNYGYTF; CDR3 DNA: TGTGCCAGTAGGGACCTCACGGGGCGAAACTGGAACTATGGCTACACCTTC
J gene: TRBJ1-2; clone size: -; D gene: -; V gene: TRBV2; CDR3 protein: CATGGVNYGYTF; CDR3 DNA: TGTGCCACCGGCGGAGTCAACTATGGCTACACCTTC
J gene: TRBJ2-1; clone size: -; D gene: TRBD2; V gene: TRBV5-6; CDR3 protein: CASSFTAGAYNEQFF; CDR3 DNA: TGTGCCAGCAGCTTTACGGCGGGAGCCTACAATGAGCAGTTCTTC
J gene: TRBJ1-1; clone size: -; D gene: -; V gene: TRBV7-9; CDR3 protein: CASSSRAPRDTEAFF; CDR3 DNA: TGTGCCAGCAGCTCCAGGGCCCCCCGAGACACTGAAGCTTTCTTT
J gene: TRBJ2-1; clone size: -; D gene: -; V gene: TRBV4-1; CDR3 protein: CASSQAGPRSPYNEQFF; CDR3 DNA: TGCGCCAGCAGCCAAGCTGGGCCCAGGAGCCCCTACAATGAGCAGTTCTTC
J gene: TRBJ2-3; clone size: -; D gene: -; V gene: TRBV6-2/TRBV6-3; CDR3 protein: CASSYVIDTQYF; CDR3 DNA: TGTGCCAGCAGTTACGTGATAGATACGCAGTATTTT
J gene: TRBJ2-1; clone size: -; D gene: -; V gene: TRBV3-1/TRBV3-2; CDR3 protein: CASSPSGNEQFF; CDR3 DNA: TGTGCCAGCAGCCCGTCCGGGAATGAGCAGTTCTTC
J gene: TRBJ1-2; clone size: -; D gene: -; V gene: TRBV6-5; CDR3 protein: CASSYSILNYGYTF; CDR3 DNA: TGTGCCAGCAGTTACTCGATTCTAAACTATGGCTACACCTTC
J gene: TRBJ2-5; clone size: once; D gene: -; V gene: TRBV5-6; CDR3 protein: CASSLEVTQYF; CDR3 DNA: TGTGCCAGCAGCTTGGAGGTGACCCAGTACTTC
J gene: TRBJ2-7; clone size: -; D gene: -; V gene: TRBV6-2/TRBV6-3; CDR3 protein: CASSSYPLGEQYF; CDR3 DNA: TGTGCCAGCAGTAGTTACCCACTGGGGGAGCAGTACTTC
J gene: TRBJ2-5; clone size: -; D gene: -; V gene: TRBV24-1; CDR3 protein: CATSAIGTTQYF; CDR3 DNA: TGTGCCACCAGTGCTATTGGGACTACCCAGTACTTC
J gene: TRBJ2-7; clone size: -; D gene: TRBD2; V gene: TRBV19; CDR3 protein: CASPVGRAGLAGRASVYEQYF; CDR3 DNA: TGTGCCAGCCCTGTCGGACGTGCGGGACTAGCGGGAAGGGCCTCTGTCTACGAGCAGTACTTC
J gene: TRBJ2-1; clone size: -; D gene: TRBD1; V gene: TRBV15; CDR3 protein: CATSPPGQGSDEQFF; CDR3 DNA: TGTGCCACCAGCCCTCCGGGACAGGGCAGCGATGAGCAGTTCTTC
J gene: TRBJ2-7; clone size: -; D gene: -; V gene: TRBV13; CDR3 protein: CASSQGQHYEQYF; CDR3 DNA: TGTGCCAGCAGCCAAGGACAGCACTACGAGCAGTACTTC
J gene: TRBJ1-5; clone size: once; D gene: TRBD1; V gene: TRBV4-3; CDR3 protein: CASSQERTGARRQPQHF; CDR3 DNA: TGCGCCAGCAGCCAGGAAAGGACAGGGGCCCGCCGTCAGCCCCAGCATTTT
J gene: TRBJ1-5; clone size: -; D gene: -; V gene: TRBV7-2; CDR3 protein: CASSPYGLESQPQHF; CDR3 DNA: TGTGCCAGCAGCCCGTACGGCTTGGAGAGCCAGCCCCAGCATTTT
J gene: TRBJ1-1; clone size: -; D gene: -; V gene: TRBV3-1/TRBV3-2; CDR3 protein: CASSQGGTWATEAFF; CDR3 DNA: TGTGCCAGCAGCCAAGGGGGGACATGGGCCACTGAAGCTTTCTTT
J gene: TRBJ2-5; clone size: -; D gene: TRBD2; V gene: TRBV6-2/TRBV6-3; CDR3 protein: CASSYALLAGSKETQYF; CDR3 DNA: TGTGCCAGCAGTTACGCCCTACTAGCGGGGTCGAAAGAGACCCAGTACTTC
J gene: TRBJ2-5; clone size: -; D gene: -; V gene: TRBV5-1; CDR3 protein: CASSLTGARETQYF; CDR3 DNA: TGCGCCAGCAGCTTGACGGGGGCGAGGGAGACCCAGTACTTC
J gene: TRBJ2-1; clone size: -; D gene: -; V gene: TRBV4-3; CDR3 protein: CASSQEGDEQFF; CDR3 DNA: TGCGCCAGCAGCCAAGAGGGGGATGAGCAGTTCTTC